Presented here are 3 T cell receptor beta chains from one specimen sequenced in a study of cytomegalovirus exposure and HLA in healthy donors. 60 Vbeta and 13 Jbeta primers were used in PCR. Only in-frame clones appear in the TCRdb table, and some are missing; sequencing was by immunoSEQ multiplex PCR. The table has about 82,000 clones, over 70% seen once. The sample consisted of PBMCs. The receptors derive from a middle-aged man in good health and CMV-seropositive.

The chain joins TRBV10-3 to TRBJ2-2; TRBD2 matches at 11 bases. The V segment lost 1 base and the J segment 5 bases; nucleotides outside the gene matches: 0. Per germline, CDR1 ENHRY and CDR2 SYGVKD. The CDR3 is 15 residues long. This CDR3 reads CAISELAGGTGELFF. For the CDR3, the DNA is TGTGCCATCAGTGAGTTAGCGGGAGGGACCGGGGAGCTGTTTTTT.

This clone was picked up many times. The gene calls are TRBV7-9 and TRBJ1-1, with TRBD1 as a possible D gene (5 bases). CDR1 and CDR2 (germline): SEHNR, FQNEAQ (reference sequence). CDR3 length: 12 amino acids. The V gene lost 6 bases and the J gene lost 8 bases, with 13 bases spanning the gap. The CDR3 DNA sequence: TGTGCCAGCAGTTTCGACAGAGGCGAAGCTTTCTTT. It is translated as CASSFDRGEAFF.

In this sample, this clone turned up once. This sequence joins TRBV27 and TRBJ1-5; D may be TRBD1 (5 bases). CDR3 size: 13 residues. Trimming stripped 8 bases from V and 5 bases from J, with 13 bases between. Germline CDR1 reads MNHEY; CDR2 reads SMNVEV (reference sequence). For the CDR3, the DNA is TGTGCCAGCCGCCAGGGAGGGCATCAGCCCCAGCATTTT. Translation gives CASRQGGHQPQHF.